This T cell receptor beta chain was sequenced for a study of blood T cell repertoires in COVID-19 (TCRdb year 2020). About the full investigation: Samples from collaborators originated in the United States, Italy and Spain and spanned both the acute and convalescent phases of COVID-19. The prospective study material was composed of cDNA or gDNA derived from T cells, B-cell-depleted T cells, or PBMCs. Deeply sampled blood TCRbeta repertoires from subjects exposed to, actively infected with, or recovered from COVID-19 were included in the dataset. The repertoires were released in a freely available public database intended as a resource for research on the immune response to SARS-CoV-2. Samples came from the ongoing ImmuneRACE study (first 160 participants) plus 1,254 subjects from 6 global collaborators. The sample metadata nearly always contained a de-identified subject ID, COVID-19 status, age in years and sex. HLA class I and class II types, where available, came from metadata supplied by the sample provider rather than from assay-based typing. General study outcomes and caveats: The quantity of clinical and demographic metadata differed by source and by participant and was supplied without curation.

TCRbeta CDR3 regions were amplified from genomic DNA by means of the immunoSEQ Assay, a bias-controlled multiplex PCR. Under the source paper's analysis protocol: Nucleated cell counts per sample were estimated from amplification of reference gene primers within the assay. To quantify the absolute abundance of each unique TCRbeta CDR3 rearrangement, sequence reads were collapsed and filtered. For each sample, productive Simpson clonality was calculated as the square root of Simpson's diversity index over productive rearrangements. TCRdb provides this immuneACCESS table in a form limited to in-frame rearrangements. Some clones are lacking; in checked studies, under half of them reflect an unresolved V gene, and why the rest are absent is not known. The V and J calls and clone size were taken over from that table, and D and trimming were inferred from the DNA. The sample has 100,000 to 150,000 clones on record, more than 70% of them singletons. The biggest ten clones account for roughly 7.9% of the sample.

With respect to this clone: Its antigen is currently not known. No per-base quality is available; no much larger clone lies one base away.

Each collaborating institution followed its own protocols to collect whole blood in K2EDTA tubes. For TCRbeta analysis, collaborators shipped samples as frozen whole blood, isolated PBMCs, or DNA extracted from either of those sample types. The CDR3 holds 14 amino acids from the cysteine to the phenylalanine. Only the CDR3 part of the read is kept: 42 bases, read in frame from the first base. V loses 5 bases at its end and J loses 15 bases; junction bases beyond the gene matches: 12. Taken from the germline V gene, the CDR1 and CDR2 loops are SGHVS and FNYEAQ. This receptor was taken from a human donor in a cohort sampled during active COVID-19. Specimen: peripheral blood. The rearranged chain carries TRBV7-6 and TRBJ2-3; 12 middle bases align to TRBD2. The sequence in DNA is TGTGCCAGCAGCCAACCCCGACTAGCGGGAGCTCAATATTTT. This translates into CASSQPRLAGAQYF.